This T cell receptor beta chain was identified during a study of blood T cell repertoires in COVID-19. In the study overall: Samples taken during acute and convalescent COVID-19 were collected in the United States, Italy and Spain.

This CDR3 spans 13 amino acids. Germline CDR1 and CDR2: ENHRY and SYGVKD. Trimming took 6 bases from V and 8 from J, leaving 13 bases between them. Source study methods: Amplification with reference gene primers provided the estimates of nucleated cell counts. TCRdb's table, derived via immunoSEQ multiplex PCR, lists solely in-frame clones and lacks some. V and J calls and clone size are given by that table; D and trimming were obtained from the DNA. The sample comprises more than 300,000 clones, 70% to 90% of which are singletons, and approximately 1.6% rests with the top ten. Enrolled during active infection, Seattle patients were then followed longitudinally.

The TCR sequence derives from a woman aged 25 to 39 with COVID-19, enrolled during active disease. The sequenced material came from peripheral blood. The V and J genes are TRBV10-3 and TRBJ1-4, with D perhaps matching TRBD1 (5 bases). The CDR3: CAISLREGEKLFF. The CDR3 coding sequence is TGTGCCATCAGCCTCAGGGAGGGAGAAAAACTGTTTTTT.